The rows below give T cell receptor beta chains drawn from one sample of a study of blood T cell repertoires in COVID-19. Generated by immunoSEQ multiplex PCR, the TCRdb table keeps only in-frame clones and is missing some. The top ten clones hold around 6% of a sample with roughly 200,000 clones, around 88% of them seen once. Sequences were obtained from PBMCs or T cells enriched from blood (not recorded which). These receptors came from a man aged 35 to 55 with acute COVID-19. CDR3s include the opening cysteine and the closing phenylalanine or tryptophan. A D gene is named only where the DNA matches it firmly. Clone size is shown for a subset of rows, as once, few, many or a class of expanded clone.

- | TRBJ2-3 | TRBD2 | TRBV2 | CASSSGRGTDTQYF | TGTGCCAGCTCTAGCGGGAGAGGCACAGATACGCAGTATTTT
- | TRBJ1-6 | TRBD1 | TRBV7-9 | CASSLGSTGGNSPLHF | TGTGCCAGCAGCTTAGGATCGACAGGGGGGAATTCACCCCTCCACTTT
- | TRBJ1-3 | - | TRBV3-1/TRBV3-2 | CASSQDHGNTIYF | TGTGCCAGCAGCCAAGATCATGGAAACACCATATATTTT
- | TRBJ1-1 | - | TRBV6-5 | CASSLYLGSNTEAFF | TGTGCCAGCAGTCTTTATCTCGGGTCTAACACTGAAGCTTTCTTT
- | TRBJ2-5 | - | TRBV27 | CASSLLDGQTETQYF | TGTGCCAGCAGCCTCCTTGATGGGCAGACAGAGACCCAGTACTTC
- | TRBJ2-2 | TRBD2 | TRBV4-1 | CASSQAPIASGSGGELFF | TGCGCCAGCAGCCAAGCCCCAATAGCGAGCGGGAGCGGTGGGGAGCTGTTTTTT
- | TRBJ2-2 | - | TRBV7-9 | CARPAEGTNTGELFF | TGTGCCAGACCCGCTGAGGGAACGAACACCGGGGAGCTGTTTTTT
- | TRBJ2-3 | TRBD1 | TRBV7-3 | CASSLGGQGLDTQYF | TGTGCCAGCAGCTTAGGGGGACAGGGCCTAGATACGCAGTATTTT
- | TRBJ2-7 | - | TRBV7-2 | CASSLEPGVSYEQYF | TGTGCCAGCAGCTTAGAGCCTGGAGTTAGCTACGAGCAGTACTTC
- | TRBJ2-7 | - | TRBV7-3 | CASSLGEETDAEQYF | TGTGCCAGCAGCCTAGGGGAGGAGACCGACGCCGAGCAGTACTTC
- | TRBJ2-1 | TRBD2 | TRBV20-1 | CSASPGLAHEQFF | TGCAGTGCTAGTCCGGGACTAGCGCATGAGCAGTTCTTC
- | TRBJ1-4 | TRBD1 | TRBV5-1 | CASQEGQGFEKLFF | TGCGCCTCACAGGAGGGACAGGGTTTTGAAAAACTGTTTTTT
- | TRBJ2-3 | - | TRBV5-8 | CASSFTGADTQYF | TGTGCCAGCAGCTTCACGGGGGCAGATACGCAGTATTTT
- | TRBJ2-2 | TRBD2 | TRBV24-1 | CATSDLTSGENTGELFF | TGTGCCACCAGTGATTTGACTAGCGGGGAGAACACCGGGGAGCTGTTTTTT
many | TRBJ2-7 | - | TRBV5-1 | CASSLDRKQGVREQYF | TGCGCCAGCAGCTTGGATAGAAAGCAAGGGGTCCGCGAGCAGTACTTC
- | TRBJ2-2 | - | TRBV29-1 | CSVEKYGFSSGELFF | TGCAGCGTTGAAAAATATGGCTTTTCGTCCGGGGAGCTGTTTTTT
- | TRBJ1-1 | - | TRBV28 | CASSLSILNTEAFF | TGTGCCAGCAGTCTCAGTATCCTGAACACTGAAGCTTTCTTT
- | TRBJ1-2 | - | TRBV5-5 | CASSPRLVGYTF | TGTGCCAGCAGCCCCCGACTAGTGGGCTACACCTTC
- | TRBJ1-2 | TRBD1 | TRBV19 | CASSFHRGGRNGYTF | TGTGCCAGTAGTTTTCACAGGGGAGGTCGGAATGGCTACACCTTC
- | TRBJ2-1 | - | TRBV28 | CASSLGRGEQFF | TGTGCCAGCAGTTTGGGAAGGGGGGAGCAGTTCTTC
- | TRBJ2-1 | TRBD2 | TRBV4-1 | CASSQPGLAGNEQFF | TGCGCCAGCAGCCAACCGGGACTAGCGGGAAATGAGCAGTTCTTC
- | TRBJ2-5 | - | TRBV5-5 | CASSLAVNGQETQYF | TGTGCCAGCAGCTTGGCCGTGAACGGCCAAGAGACCCAGTACTTC
- | TRBJ1-1 | - | TRBV29-1 | CSVMEGGYTEAFF | TGCAGCGTGATGGAGGGTGGGTACACTGAAGCTTTCTTT
- | TRBJ1-2 | - | TRBV28 | CARGDEWVGYTF | TGTGCCAGAGGAGACGAGTGGGTCGGCTACACCTTC
- | TRBJ2-7 | - | TRBV27 | CASSLSGANYEQYF | TGTGCCAGCAGTTTATCGGGGGCAAATTACGAGCAGTACTTC
- | TRBJ1-2 | TRBD1 | TRBV5-1 | CASSSGQLDGYTF | TGCGCCAGCAGTTCGGGACAGTTGGATGGCTACACCTTC
- | TRBJ2-1 | - | TRBV10-3 | CAISESISGLGEQFF | TGTGCCATCAGTGAGTCAATCTCAGGGCTGGGGGAGCAGTTCTTC
- | TRBJ1-5 | TRBD1 | TRBV28 | CASSSPSTGRSNQPQHF | TGTGCCAGCAGTTCCCCATCGACAGGGCGGAGCAATCAGCCCCAGCATTTT
- | TRBJ2-5 | - | TRBV19 | CASSPRMLRQETQYF | TGTGCCAGTAGTCCCCGAATGCTGCGCCAAGAGACCCAGTACTTC